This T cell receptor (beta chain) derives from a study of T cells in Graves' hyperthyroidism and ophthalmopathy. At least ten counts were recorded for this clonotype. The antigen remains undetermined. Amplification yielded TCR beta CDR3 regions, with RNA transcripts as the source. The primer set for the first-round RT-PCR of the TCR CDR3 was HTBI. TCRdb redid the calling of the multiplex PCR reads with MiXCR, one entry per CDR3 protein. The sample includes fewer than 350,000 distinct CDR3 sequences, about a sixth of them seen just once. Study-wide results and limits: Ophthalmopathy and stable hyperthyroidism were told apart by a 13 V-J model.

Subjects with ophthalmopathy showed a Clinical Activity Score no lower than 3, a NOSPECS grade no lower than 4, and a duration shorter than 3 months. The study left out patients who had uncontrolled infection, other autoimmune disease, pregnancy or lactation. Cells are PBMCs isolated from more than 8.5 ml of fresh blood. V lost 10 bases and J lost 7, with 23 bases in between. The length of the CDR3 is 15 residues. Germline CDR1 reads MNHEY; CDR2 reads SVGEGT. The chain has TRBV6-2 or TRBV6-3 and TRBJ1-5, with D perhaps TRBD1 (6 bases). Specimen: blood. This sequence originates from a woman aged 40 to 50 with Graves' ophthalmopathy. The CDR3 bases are TGTGCCACCACCCCACTAGGGGCACAGGGACAGCCCCAGCATTTT. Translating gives CATTPLGAQGQPQHF.